These 20 T cell receptor beta chains were sequenced from one sample in a study of blood T cell repertoires in COVID-19. Generated by immunoSEQ multiplex PCR, the TCRdb table keeps only in-frame clones and is missing some. The table shows about 140,000 clones, with approximately 85% occurring only once. Specimen: peripheral blood. The origin of the receptors is a woman of 80 years or more with acute or convalescent COVID-19.

This chain joins TRBV5-5 and TRBJ1-1; 9 positions agree with TRBD1. The length of the CDR3 is 14 residues. With V trimmed by 7 bases and J by 7 bases, 11 bases remained unmatched. Germline V CDR1 and CDR2: SGHKS, YYEKEE (reference sequence). DNA of the CDR3: TGTGCCAGCCAGCGAAACAGGGGGCTGGTTGAAGCTTTCTTT. It specifies CASQRNRGLVEAFF.

This clone was observed a handful of times. The same CDR3 is also encoded by other DNA sequences in this sample. The V gene is TRBV7-2, the J gene TRBJ1-5; D is perhaps TRBD1 (5 bases). The germline V gene encodes CDR1 SGHTA and CDR2 FQGNSA. CDR3 length equals 14 residues. Trimming stripped 2 bases from V and 5 bases from J, with 10 bases between. CDR3 sequence: CASSLSGRDQPQHF. CDR3 DNA: TGTGCCAGCAGCTTATCGGGCAGGGATCAGCCCCAGCATTTT.

The chain has TRBV28 and TRBJ2-1; TRBD1 agrees at 9 bases. The junction had 10 bases not matched to a gene; V was cut back by 5 bases and J by 8 bases. Germline-derived CDR1 and CDR2 are MDHEN and SYDVKM. The CDR3 length is 15 residues. The CDR3 spells CASSAPGTGLHEQFF. The DNA of the CDR3 is TGTGCCAGCAGTGCCCCCGGGACAGGGTTACATGAGCAGTTCTTC.

This clone was seen only once. The chain couples TRBV28 to TRBJ2-1; 9 bases match TRBD1. Germline V gene sequence: CDR1 MDHEN, CDR2 SYDVKM. J lost 6 bases, V lost 7 bases, and 13 bases had no gene match. This CDR3 is 16 amino acids long. CDR3 region: CASILSTGTGFNEQFF. In nucleotides, the CDR3 is TGTGCCAGCATTCTATCCACCGGGACAGGGTTCAATGAGCAGTTCTTC.

The chain employs TRBV6-5 and TRBJ2-7; 7 positions agree with TRBD1. This CDR3 is 13 amino acids long. Germline CDR1 is MNHEY and CDR2 is SVGAGI. After removal of 5 bases from V and 3 bases from J, the junction contained 4 bases not matched to a gene. CDR3 in DNA: TGTGCCAGCAGTCGGGACAGTCTCTACGAGCAGTACTTC. It codes for CASSRDSLYEQYF.

The chain uses TRBV28 and TRBJ1-1, with 8 nucleotides matching TRBD1. The germline CDR1 and CDR2 sequences are MDHEN and SYDVKM. The CDR3 contains 17 residues. V dropped 3 bases and J dropped 5; count of bases not matched to a gene: 14. This CDR3 reads CASSLFEPRGRRTEAFF. The CDR3 coding sequence is TGTGCCAGCAGTTTGTTCGAGCCCAGGGGGCGCCGAACTGAAGCTTTCTTT. Filled out from reference TRBV28 and TRBJ1-1, the complete variable domain reads DVKVTQSSRYLVKRTGEKVFLECVQDMDHENMFWYRQDPGLGLRLIYFSYDVKMKEKGDIPEGYSVSREKKERFSLILESASTNQTSMYLCASSLFEPRGRRTEAFFGQGTRLTVV.

The chain combines TRBV6-7 with TRBJ1-1; 9 positions match TRBD1. TRBV6-7 belongs to the ORF category, with a function that is uncertain. V shed 5 bases and J 11 bases; nucleotides not matched to a gene: 12. The CDR3 loop spans 14 amino acids. The CDR3 DNA is TGTGCCAGCAGTATAACGGGACAGGGAACCAAGGCTTTCTTT. The encoded protein is CASSITGQGTKAFF.

V usage is TRBV4-2 and J usage is TRBJ1-6; 7 positions match TRBD1. The CDR3 spans 15 residues. Germline V gives CDR1 LGHNA, CDR2 YNFKEQ. The V gene end was trimmed by 0 bases and the J gene end by 9 bases; junction bases not matched to a gene: 5. The CDR3 sequence is CASSQDRRGPSPLHF. The CDR3 DNA follows: TGTGCCAGCAGCCAAGATCGGAGGGGGCCTTCACCCCTCCACTTT.

The rearrangement uses TRBV9 and TRBJ2-1; 12 bases fit TRBD2. This CDR3 is 18 amino acids long. The germline V gene encodes CDR1 SGDLS and CDR2 YYNGEE. Trimming removed 0 bases from V and 4 bases from J; junction bases left unmatched: 8. The CDR3 here is CASSVATYGLAGYNEQFF. The CDR3 DNA reads as TGTGCCAGCAGCGTAGCTACTTACGGACTAGCGGGGTACAATGAGCAGTTCTTC.

The chain uses TRBV10-2 and TRBJ2-5; 7 nucleotides agree with TRBD2. V lost 3 bases and J lost 6; bases outside the gene matches: 7. Germline CDR1 WSHSY, CDR2 SAAADI. The CDR3 loop spans 14 amino acids. The CDR3, as DNA: TGCGCCAGCAGTGATGGGAGGGTTAGAAAGACCCAGTACTTC. It encodes CASSDGRVRKTQYF.

V usage is TRBV24-1 and J usage is TRBJ1-3; no clear D gene. The germline gives CDR1 KGHDR, CDR2 SFDVKD. Trimming removed 1 base at V and 9 bases at J, with 3 bases between. The CDR3 runs to 11 residues. The chain's CDR3 is CATSDFSTIYF. The CDR3 DNA follows: TGTGCCACCAGTGATTTTAGCACCATATATTTT.

The chain uses TRBV2 and TRBJ2-7; D might be TRBD2 (6 bases). Germline assignment: CDR1 SNHLY and CDR2 FYNNEI. V lost 3 bases and J 3 bases, leaving 15 bases between the germline ends. This CDR3 has 15 residues. CDR3 sequence (DNA): TGTGCCAGCAGTGAGTTCGGCGGGGAGCTCTACGAGCAGTACTTC. This translates into CASSEFGGELYEQYF.

The J gene is TRBJ2-7, the V gene TRBV19; 7 bases match TRBD1. This CDR3 contains 15 residues. J was trimmed by 5 bases and V by 1 base; bases with no gene match: 8. CDR1 and CDR2 (germline): LNHDA, SQIVND (reference sequence). CDR3 amino acids: CASSIGDRPPNEQYF. The CDR3 DNA reads TGTGCCAGTAGTATAGGGGACAGACCCCCCAACGAGCAGTACTTC.

This clone was counted only a few times. This chain uses TRBV29-1 with TRBJ2-2; D not resolved. From germline, CDR1 is SQVTM and CDR2 ANQGSEA. The CDR3 extends over 14 amino acids. Between the trimmed V and J ends, which lost 7 bases and 1 base, there was a span of 13 bases. CDR3 DNA sequence: TGCAGCGCCCAGGAATCCTTGAACACCGGGGAGCTGTTTTTT. As protein: CSAQESLNTGELFF.

The rearrangement uses TRBV28 and TRBJ1-2, with 9 bases matching TRBD1. V dropped 5 bases and J dropped 7; count of bases not matched to a gene: 8. This CDR3 region has 14 residues. From germline, CDR1 is MDHEN and CDR2 SYDVKM. The CDR3 region is CASSNHRGPVGYTF. In DNA form, the CDR3 reads TGTGCCAGCAGTAATCACAGGGGGCCGGTTGGCTACACCTTC.

This rearrangement joins TRBV11-3 to TRBJ1-6; D gene ambiguous. V lost 5 bases and J 6 bases, leaving 11 bases between the germline ends. The CDR3 loop spans 14 amino acids. The germline V gene has CDR1 SGHNT and CDR2 YENEEA. The CDR3 sequence is CASSTLERNSPLHF. As DNA, the CDR3 is TGTGCCAGCAGCACGCTAGAACGTAATTCACCCCTCCACTTT. The full variable domain, rest sourced from reference TRBV11-3 and TRBJ1-6, is EAGVVQSPRYKIIEKKQPVAFWCNPISGHNTLYWYLQNLGQGPELLIRYENEEAVDDSQLPKDRFSAERLKGVDSTLKIQPAELGDSAVYLCASSTLERNSPLHFGNGTRLTVT.

The chain joins TRBV7-9 to TRBJ1-6; unclear D gene. This CDR3 is 13 amino acids long. Trimming removed 1 base at V and 12 bases at J, with 10 bases between. Looked up from germline, CDR1 is SEHNR and CDR2 is FQNEAQ (reference sequence). CDR3 sequence: CASSLGLGEPLHF. In nucleotides, the CDR3 is TGTGCCAGCAGCTTAGGTTTAGGAGAACCCCTCCACTTT.

The chain is built from TRBV6-5 and TRBJ2-7, with 7 bases lining up with TRBD1. Unmatched junction bases numbered 9, after V lost 8 bases and J lost 5 bases. In germline, CDR1 is MNHEY, CDR2 SVGAGI. This CDR3 is built from 13 residues. This CDR3 reads CASARQGSHEQYF. In nucleotides, the CDR3 is TGTGCCAGCGCCCGACAGGGATCCCACGAGCAGTACTTC.

This clone was detected only once. The chain combines TRBV5-1 with TRBJ1-2; D may be TRBD1 (5 bases). The V end lost 0 bases, the J end lost 4 bases, and 13 bases lay between the germline ends. CDR3 length: 15 residues. Germline values: CDR1 SGHRS, CDR2 YFSETQ. The CDR3 nucleotides are TGCGCCAGCAGCTTGGCGGGGGAGATTGGCTATGGCTACACCTTC. Protein sequence: CASSLAGEIGYGYTF. The full variable domain, rest sourced from reference TRBV5-1 and TRBJ1-2, is KAGVTQTPRYLIKTRGQQVTLSCSPISGHRSVSWYQQTPGQGLQFLFEYFSETQRNKGNFPGRFSGRQFSNSRSEMNVSTLELGDSALYLCASSLAGEIGYGYTFGSGTRLTVV.

CDR3 bases: TGCGCCAGCACACGGACTAGCGGGATCTTAACAGATACGCAGTATTTT. Translating gives CASTRTSGILTDTQYF. V and J are TRBV5-1 and TRBJ2-3; 12 bases are a match to TRBD2. CDR1 and CDR2 from the germline V gene are SGHRS and YFSETQ. The CDR3 totals 16 residues. The junction had 8 bases not matched to a gene; V was cut back by 6 bases and J by 3 bases.